This T cell receptor beta chain was captured in a study of T cell responses to AZD1222 COVID-19 vaccine. About the research overall: Both about-4-week and about-12-week second-dose recipients were combined. Findings of the study overall: Once two AZD1222 doses were given, Spike-specific TCR breadth and depth went up. Spike as a whole was targeted by vaccine-associated CD4 TCRs, dominant at 160-218 and 743-854.

Unmatched junction bases numbered 12, after V lost 2 bases and J lost 1 base. The CDR3 loop spans 18 amino acids. Germline CDR1 MGHRA, CDR2 YSYEKL. Worth noting for this clone: The antigen remains unidentified.

Produced via immunoSEQ multiplex PCR; TCRdb's table is partial and in-frame only. Seen here are around 140,000 clones, just under 95% observed once, and the top ten hold around 1.8%. The sequencing here drew on peripheral blood, taken on day 0 of AZD1222 vaccination. This rearrangement joins TRBV4-1 to TRBJ1-2, with 8 positions matching TRBD1. The TCR comes from an adult in good health. The CDR3 sequence is CASSQQSNRGRINYGYTF. The DNA of the CDR3 is TGCGCCAGCAGCCAACAGTCCAACAGGGGGAGAATTAACTATGGCTACACCTTC.